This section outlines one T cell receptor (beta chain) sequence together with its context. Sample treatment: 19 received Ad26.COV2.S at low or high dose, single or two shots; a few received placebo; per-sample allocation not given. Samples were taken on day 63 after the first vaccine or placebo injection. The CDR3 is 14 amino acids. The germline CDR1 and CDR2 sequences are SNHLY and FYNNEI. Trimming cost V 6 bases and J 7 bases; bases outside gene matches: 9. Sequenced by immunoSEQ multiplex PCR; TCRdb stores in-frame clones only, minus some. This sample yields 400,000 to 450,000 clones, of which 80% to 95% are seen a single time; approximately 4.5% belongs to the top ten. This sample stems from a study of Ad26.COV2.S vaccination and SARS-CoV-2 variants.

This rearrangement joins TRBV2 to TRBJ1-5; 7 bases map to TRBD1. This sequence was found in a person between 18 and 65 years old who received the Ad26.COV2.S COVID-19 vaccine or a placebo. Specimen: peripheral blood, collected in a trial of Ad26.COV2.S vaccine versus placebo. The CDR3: CASSSQGFGQPQHF. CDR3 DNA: TGTGCCAGCAGCTCACAGGGGTTCGGGCAGCCCCAGCATTTT. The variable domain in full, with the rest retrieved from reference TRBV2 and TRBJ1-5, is EPEVTQTPSHQVTQMGQEVILRCVPISNHLYFYWYRQILGQKVEFLVSFYNNEISEKSEIFDDQFSVERPDGSNFTLKIRSTKLEDSAMYFCASSSQGFGQPQHFGDGTRLSIL.